This T cell receptor beta chain was sequenced for a study of blood T cell repertoires in COVID-19. Background on the study: Researchers got acute and convalescent COVID-19 samples from the United States, Italy and Spain. The cDNA or gDNA used as material had been derived from T cells, B-cell-depleted T cells, or PBMCs.

In the authors' workflow: Nucleated cell number was recorded as an estimate derived from reference gene primer amplification. Sequencing used immunoSEQ multiplex PCR; TCRdb keeps in-frame clones, though not all of them. That table furnishes V, J and clone size, whereas the DNA furnished D and trimming. The data show over 300,000 clones, 75% to 85% seen once. Per the germline V gene, CDR1 is MNHEY and CDR2 is SVGAGI. The CDR3 spans 14 residues. V was trimmed by 5 bases and J by 7 bases, leaving 15 bases between them. A few counts support this clone. Additional DNA sequences in this sample encode the identical CDR3.

The chain has TRBV6-5 and TRBJ1-5; possible D gene TRBD1, 5 bases. Sequencing used peripheral blood. This receptor was obtained from a human donor in a cohort sampled during active COVID-19. This CDR3 reads CASSPQGRNQPQHF. Here the CDR3 DNA reads TGTGCCAGCAGTCCGCAGGGTCGAAACCAGCCCCAGCATTTT.